This TCR beta chain was found in a study of blood T cell repertoires in COVID-19. The wider study: COVID-19 samples collected from the United States, Italy and Spain covered acute and convalescent phases. The cDNA or gDNA used as material had been derived from T cells, B-cell-depleted T cells, or PBMCs.

In the original processing: Counts of nucleated cells, estimated from reference gene primer amplification, were obtained. Here immunoSEQ multiplex PCR was the method, and the copy in TCRdb shows in-frame clones only, minus some. That table furnishes V, J and clone size, whereas the DNA furnished D and trimming. The data show 110,000 or so clones, approximately 90% seen once. The CDR3 length is 14 residues. V lost 6 bases, J lost 0 bases, and 3 bases stayed unmatched. Per germline, CDR1 ENHRY and CDR2 SYGVKD. The table lists this clone with a count of one. Sequenced: peripheral blood. The chain couples TRBV10-3 to TRBJ1-1, with TRBD1 matching 8 bases. This sequence originates from a woman aged 45-65 years with acute or convalescent COVID-19. CDR3 sequence reads: CAIRMTGVNTEAFF. The CDR3 coding sequence is TGTGCCATCAGAATGACAGGGGTGAACACTGAAGCTTTCTTT.